The entry that follows covers one TCR beta chain sequence. Its antigen is currently unknown. These data originate in a study of blood T cells in healthy people across ages. Study-wide points: Lack of knowledge of donor CMV status possibly confounded expanded clonotype changes. Comparison with aged donors showed that long-lived donors had more naive CD4+ cells and higher diversity.

Healthy Caucasian individuals from Russia aged roughly 6 to 90 served as donors. The use of a sample-barcoded 5' primer and a J-beta primer mix characterized a second PCR of about 7 to 12 cycles. TCRdb redid the calling of the 5' RACE reads with MiXCR, one entry per CDR3 protein. The sample has fewer than 1,000,000 distinct CDR3 sequences, 46% seen once. This clonotype was sampled from a man older than 75 in good health. What was sequenced was blood.

The CDR3 bases are TGTGCCACCAGTGAACCGGGACAGGGATACACAGATACGCAGTATTTT. Translation gives CATSEPGQGYTDTQYF. V and J are TRBV24-1 and TRBJ2-3, with 9 bases lining up with TRBD1. The V gene end was trimmed by 4 bases and the J gene end by 2 bases; junction bases not matched to a gene: 6. This CDR3 is 16 amino acids long. Germline V CDR1 and CDR2: KGHDR, SFDVKD.